The clone carrying this T cell receptor beta chain was counted only a few times. Its target is not known. Out of over 7.5 ml of fresh peripheral blood came the PBMCs. What was amplified from RNA transcripts were TCR beta CDR3 regions. When the TCR CDR3 underwent first-round RT-PCR, the HTBI primer set was used. TCRdb processed the multiplex PCR reads anew with MiXCR; each CDR3 protein has one entry. The table shows 370,000 or so distinct CDR3 sequences, with around 25% occurring only once. Losses at the gene ends were 4 bases for V and 7 bases for J; bases not matched to a gene: 10. Germline V gene data show CDR1 as SEHNR and CDR2 as FQNEAQ (reference sequence). The CDR3 has 16 residues. This sample was included in a study of T cells in Graves' hyperthyroidism and ophthalmopathy. Study-wide points: Most clonotypes that expanded in the thyroid above 0.001 also showed up in blood.

The sequence was collected from a man aged 50-60 years with Graves' hyperthyroidism. Sequenced input: blood. V usage is TRBV7-9 and J usage is TRBJ2-7; 13 bases map to TRBD2. CDR3 sequence: CASSSSLAGGPWEQYF. The CDR3 nucleotides are TGTGCCAGCAGCTCGTCACTAGCGGGAGGGCCGTGGGAGCAGTACTTC.